The present TCR beta chain was sequenced within a study of blood T cell repertoires in COVID-19. About the study: COVID-19 samples from acute and convalescent phases originated in the United States, Italy and Spain. In each case, the material was cDNA or gDNA derived from T cells, B-cell-depleted T cells, or PBMCs.

This CDR3 contains 14 residues. V dropped 5 bases and J dropped 4 bases, with 12 bases sitting between them. Per the germline V gene, CDR1 is SGHAT and CDR2 is FQNNGV. Original methodology: Reference gene primer amplification yielded estimated nucleated cell counts. Sequencing used immunoSEQ multiplex PCR; TCRdb keeps in-frame clones, though not all of them. That table gives V, J and clone size, and the DNA gave D and trimming. The sample records about 120,000 clones, approximately 80% being singletons. This clone was counted a few times. This TCR was sampled from a woman aged 60 to 75 with acute or convalescent COVID-19. J is TRBJ1-3 and V is TRBV11-2; no firm D call. Sequencing was performed on peripheral blood. CDR3 sequence reads: CASSLGLNGNTIYF. For the CDR3, the DNA is TGTGCCAGCAGCCTAGGACTCAACGGAAACACCATATATTTT.